Listed below are T cell receptor beta chains from one sample, sequenced in a study of T cells expressing NK-cell markers. TCRdb re-called the 5' RACE reads; one entry per CDR3 protein, DNA not given. This sample's table reports 150,000 to 200,000 distinct CDR3 sequences. The source material was blood T cells: a sorted CD56 or NKG2C T cell subset, CD4+ or CD8+ T cells, or bulk PBMC T cells (not recorded which). These receptors were taken from a woman aged 18 to 75 in good health. Both conserved end residues are part of each CDR3.

J | V | CDR3
TRBJ2-5 | TRBV12-3/TRBV12-4 | CASSFSDRFWETQYF
TRBJ2-1 | TRBV20-1 | CSAHLYHNEQFF
TRBJ1-1 | TRBV4-1 | CASSQEPTGGWLANTEAFF
TRBJ1-5 | TRBV6-2/TRBV6-3 | CASSWGTNQPQHF
TRBJ1-5 | TRBV4-1 | CASSRGQRNQPQHF
TRBJ2-2 | TRBV7-7 | CASSLRQDNTGELFF
TRBJ1-3 | TRBV7-3 | CASSLSGTGSAGNTIYF
TRBJ2-1 | TRBV29-1 | CSSKSGRASNEQFF
TRBJ1-1 | TRBV5-5 | CASSSPGRNTEAFF
TRBJ2-1 | TRBV5-5 | CASSLGAWENEQFF
TRBJ1-1 | TRBV7-9 | CASSLAGQSFMNTEAFF
TRBJ2-2 | TRBV18 | CASSPTTATGELFF
TRBJ2-2 | TRBV10-3 | CAISLGGRNTGELFF
TRBJ1-1 | TRBV5-5 | CASSQGLVGEAFF
TRBJ2-5 | TRBV20-1 | CSATSRLVRETQYF
TRBJ2-6 | TRBV12-3/TRBV12-4 | CASSPRGANVLTF
TRBJ2-7 | TRBV29-1 | CSVRGNYEQYF
TRBJ2-7 | TRBV5-1 | CASSLAPSGSIYEQYF
TRBJ1-2 | TRBV9 | CASSVEVNYGYTF
TRBJ2-7 | TRBV20-1 | CSASEGSGTYEQYF
TRBJ1-1 | TRBV21-1 | CASSKKDPSRTNTEAFF
TRBJ2-1 | TRBV24-1 | CATSDPGTSADHEQFF
TRBJ2-3 | TRBV9 | CASSVSLAGDTQYF
TRBJ2-3 | TRBV5-1 | CASSLSSGVSTDTQYF
TRBJ2-5 | TRBV27 | CASSSPRGQETQYF
TRBJ2-3 | TRBV5-1 | CASSLEYGVSTDTQYF
TRBJ1-5 | TRBV12-3/TRBV12-4 | CASCTGGGNQPQHF
TRBJ1-1 | TRBV20-1 | CSASQQTVNTEAFF
TRBJ2-5 | TRBV6-5 | CASVGLHGPPQLCQETQYF
TRBJ2-2 | TRBV12-3/TRBV12-4 | CASQWSSNTGELFF
TRBJ2-1 | TRBV20-1 | CSARDHRGFNEQFF
TRBJ2-1 | TRBV10-2 | CASSPGQFEQFF
TRBJ1-5 | TRBV28 | CASSTRTGGHNQPQHF
TRBJ2-1 | TRBV6-2/TRBV6-3 | CASRPGGSGRGNEQFF
TRBJ2-1 | TRBV5-1 | CASSKGGGYDEQFF
TRBJ2-7 | TRBV5-1 | CASSEALEQGMEYF
TRBJ1-2 | TRBV7-3 | CASSVNGGTLTF